Each of the 6 T cell receptor beta chains below was sequenced from the same sample in a study of blood T cell repertoires in COVID-19. The assay was immunoSEQ multiplex PCR, and TCRdb's table has in-frame clones only and misses some. The data contain just over 90,000 clones, 80% of them singletons. Sequenced: peripheral blood. These receptors were taken from a human donor in a cohort sampled during active COVID-19.

The chain combines TRBV18 with TRBJ1-1, with unresolved D. The CDR3 extends over 15 amino acids. V was shortened by 6 bases and J by 0 bases, with 14 bases between the two germline ends. CDR1 is KGHSH, CDR2 LQKENI, per germline. The CDR3 here is CASSPIETLNTEAFF. The CDR3 DNA reads as TGTGCCAGCTCCCCTATAGAGACATTGAACACTGAAGCTTTCTTT. The entire variable domain, with the rest obtained from reference TRBV18 and TRBJ1-1, is as follows: NAGVMQNPRHLVRRRGQEARLRCSPMKGHSHVYWYRQLPEEGLKFMVYLQKENIIDESGMPKERFSAEFPKEGPSILRIQQVVRGDSAAYFCASSPIETLNTEAFFGQGTRLTVV.

V is TRBV19 and J is TRBJ2-7, with D unclear. The V end was cut by 4 bases, the J end by 0 bases, with 10 bases between. This CDR3 contains 14 residues. The V gene's germline CDR1 is LNHDA and CDR2 SQIVND (reference sequence). The CDR3: CASSKQSSSYEQYF. CDR3 sequence (DNA): TGTGCCAGTAGTAAACAGTCGAGCTCCTACGAGCAGTACTTC.

The rearrangement uses TRBV28 and TRBJ2-2, with 8 positions matching TRBD1. The germline gives CDR1 MDHEN, CDR2 SYDVKM. Losses at the gene ends were 6 bases for V and 6 bases for J; bases not matched to a gene: 9. CDR3 length: 15 amino acids. Here the CDR3 reads CASRIARQGSGELFF. As DNA, the CDR3 is TGTGCCAGCAGAATTGCTCGACAGGGGTCCGGGGAGCTGTTTTTT.

This clone came up a few times. The chain employs TRBV2 and TRBJ1-1; a weak D match, TRBD1 (5 bases). Trimming left V 8 bases short and J 0 bases short, with 16 bases between. Looked up from germline, CDR1 is SNHLY and CDR2 is FYNNEI. CDR3 length equals 15 residues. The CDR3 sequence: CASRETASMNTEAFF. The CDR3 nucleotides are TGTGCCAGCCGGGAGACAGCCTCAATGAACACTGAAGCTTTCTTT.

The CDR3 protein is CASSRGGNTGELFF. The CDR3 region has the DNA TGCGCCAGCAGCCGGGGAGGGAACACCGGGGAGCTGTTTTTT. This chain connects TRBV4-1 to TRBJ2-2; D is perhaps TRBD2 (6 bases). The CDR3 is made up of 14 amino acids. Deletions cut 4 bases from V and 1 base from J, with 7 bases between. CDR1 and CDR2 from the germline V gene are MGHRA and YSYEKL.

The rearrangement uses TRBV7-8 and TRBJ1-2; D remains ambiguous. CDR1 is SGHVS, CDR2 FQNEAQ, per germline. V lost 1 base to trimming and J lost 8 bases, with 17 bases between them. The CDR3 sequence is 15 residues long. The CDR3: CASSLGGSRSPGYTF. CDR3 nucleotide sequence: TGTGCCAGCAGCTTAGGAGGTTCACGTTCACCCGGCTACACCTTC. Together with reference TRBV7-8 and TRBJ1-2, the CDR3 gives the full variable domain: GAGVSQSPRYKVAKRGQDVALRCDPISGHVSLFWYQQALGQGPEFLTYFQNEAQLDKSGLPSDRFFAERPEGSVSTLKIQRTQQEDSAVYLCASSLGGSRSPGYTFGSGTRLTVV.